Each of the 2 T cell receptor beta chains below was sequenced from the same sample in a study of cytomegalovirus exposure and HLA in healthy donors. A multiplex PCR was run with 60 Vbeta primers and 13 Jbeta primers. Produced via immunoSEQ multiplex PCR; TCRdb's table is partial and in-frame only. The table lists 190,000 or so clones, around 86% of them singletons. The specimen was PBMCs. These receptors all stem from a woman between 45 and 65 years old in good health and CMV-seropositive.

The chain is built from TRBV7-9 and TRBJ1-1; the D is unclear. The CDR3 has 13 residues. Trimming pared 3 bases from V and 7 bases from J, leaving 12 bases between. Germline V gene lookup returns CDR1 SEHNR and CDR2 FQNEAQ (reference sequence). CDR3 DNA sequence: TGTGCCAGCAGCTTGCAACCTAACCTTGAAGCTTTCTTT. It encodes CASSLQPNLEAFF.

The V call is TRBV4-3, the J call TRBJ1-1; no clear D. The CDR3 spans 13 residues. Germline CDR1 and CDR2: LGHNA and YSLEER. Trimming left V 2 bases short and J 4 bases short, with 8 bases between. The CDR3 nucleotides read TGCGCCAGCAGCCAACGGGGAGCCACTGAAGCTTTCTTT. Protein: CASSQRGATEAFF.